What follows is one T cell receptor (beta chain) and its context. Profiling relied on immunoSEQ multiplex PCR, and the TCRdb table lists in-frame clones only, not all of them. The sample lists around 370,000 clones, over 80% occurring once. The record originates from a study of blood T cell repertoires in COVID-19. The receptor's source is a woman between 45 and 65 years old with COVID-19, enrolled during active disease. The sample consisted of peripheral blood.

CDR3 in amino acids: CASSDSYSNQPQHF. CDR3 coding DNA: TGTGCCAGCTCCGACAGTTATAGCAATCAGCCCCAGCATTTT. This sequence joins TRBV18 and TRBJ1-5; tentative D call: TRBD1 (5 bases). The CDR3 has 14 amino acids. The ends were cut back, 6 bases at V and 0 bases at J, with 9 bases in the middle. The germline gives CDR1 KGHSH, CDR2 LQKENI.